This T cell receptor beta chain was sequenced in a study of cytomegalovirus exposure and HLA in healthy donors. Study summary: Sequencing of about 179 million T cells in an earlier analysis found around 110 million unique TCR beta sequences.

The germline V gene has CDR1 MDHEN and CDR2 SYDVKM. V shed 4 bases and J shed 3 bases, with 12 bases lying between them. CDR3 length equals 14 residues. In the case of this clone: The antigen is undetermined.

The PCR made use of 60 Vbeta and 13 Jbeta primers. The table came from immunoSEQ multiplex PCR; TCRdb's copy has only in-frame clones and leaves some out. The sample carries some 75,000 clones, 60% to 85% recorded once. Findings and limits, study-wide: TRBV6-2, TRBV6-3 and some other V segments were excluded as indistinguishable. An Asian-associated ancestry cluster reportedly showed fewer N-insertions than the approximately 700-donor mean in a later analysis. A list of about 180 TCR beta chains associated with cytomegalovirus was given.

The sequenced material came from PBMCs. The TCR was taken from a man between 18 and 29 years old in good health and CMV-seropositive. V usage is TRBV28 and J usage is TRBJ1-2, with D unresolved. The CDR3 loop reads CASSSVQRDYGYTF. The CDR3 region has the DNA TGTGCCAGCAGTTCGGTACAACGGGACTATGGCTACACCTTC.